Presented here are 19 T cell receptor beta chains from one specimen sequenced in a study of blood T cell repertoires in COVID-19. Measured with immunoSEQ multiplex PCR; TCRdb has only the in-frame clones, and not every one. The sample consists of 150,000 to 200,000 clones, 70% to 90% of them appearing once. Sequenced input: peripheral blood. The receptors were sampled from a woman aged 45-59 years with COVID-19, enrolled during active disease.

This clone came up a few times. The chain joins TRBV7-6 to TRBJ2-2; 10 bases line up with TRBD2. CDR1 and CDR2 from the germline V gene are SGHVS and FNYEAQ. V was clipped by 2 bases and J by 1 base; unmatched bases: 13. The CDR3 totals 20 residues. CDR3 DNA sequence: TGTGCCAGCAGCTTAAGTGTATGGCTAGCGGGGGAGAAGAACACCGGGGAGCTGTTTTTT. The encoded protein is CASSLSVWLAGEKNTGELFF.

The chain employs TRBV7-9 and TRBJ2-5, with a weak D call TRBD2 (6 bases). The germline V gene encodes CDR1 SEHNR and CDR2 FQNEAQ (reference sequence). V lost 4 bases to trimming and J lost 2 bases, with 20 bases between them. This CDR3 is 17 amino acids long. The CDR3 loop reads CASSSRPLGGGQETQYF. For the CDR3, the DNA is TGTGCCAGCAGCTCGCGACCCCTGGGAGGTGGACAAGAGACCCAGTACTTC.

This CDR3 reads CASSPRGRPNTGELFF. In nucleotides, the CDR3 is TGTGCCAGCAGCCCCAGGGGGAGACCGAACACCGGGGAGCTGTTTTTT. V and J are TRBV7-9 and TRBJ2-2, with 7 bases identical to TRBD1. The trim removed 5 bases at V and 0 bases at J, leaving 6 bases unmatched. The CDR3 runs to 16 residues. CDR1 is SEHNR and CDR2 is FQNEAQ in the germline V gene (reference sequence).

The J gene is TRBJ2-5, the V gene TRBV7-2; TRBD2 agrees at 8 bases. There are 13 residues in the CDR3. Trimming cost V 8 bases and J 5 bases; bases outside gene matches: 7. The germline V gene encodes CDR1 SGHTA and CDR2 FQGNSA. The DNA for the CDR3 is TGTGCCAGCCTACGGGGGGGCGGGGAGACCCAGTACTTC. It yields the protein CASLRGGGETQYF.

The chain joins TRBV6-6 to TRBJ2-2; the D gene is possibly TRBD2 (6 bases). The V gene's germline CDR1 is MNHNY and CDR2 SVGAGI (reference sequence). CDR3 length equals 15 residues. The CDR3 protein is CAVSRGTPSTGELFF. The CDR3 nucleotides read TGTGCTGTTAGCCGGGGGACCCCGAGCACCGGGGAGCTGTTTTTT.

This chain joins TRBV5-5 and TRBJ2-1, with 9 bases fitting TRBD2. The CDR3 loop spans 15 amino acids. The V and J ends lost 0 bases and 7 bases, in that order; junction bases with no gene match: 5. Germline lookup yields CDR1 SGHKS and CDR2 YYEKEE (reference sequence). The DNA of the CDR3 is TGTGCCAGCAGCTTGGGTGGCGGGGGGGCGAATGAGCAGTTCTTC. Translating it yields CASSLGGGGANEQFF.

J is TRBJ2-5 and V is TRBV2; the match to TRBD1 covers 11 bases. This CDR3 region has 13 residues. Per the germline V gene, CDR1 is SNHLY and CDR2 is FYNNEI. J lost 3 bases, V lost 9 bases, and 3 bases had no gene match. This CDR3 reads CARGTGGKETQYF. The DNA for the CDR3 is TGTGCCAGAGGGACAGGGGGTAAAGAGACCCAGTACTTC.

This chain uses TRBV19 with TRBJ1-3; D might be TRBD1 (5 bases). The CDR3 runs 12 residues. V lost 7 bases and J 6 bases, leaving 10 bases between the germline ends. CDR1 and CDR2 from the germline V gene are LNHDA and SQIVND (reference sequence). In DNA form, the CDR3 reads TGTGCCAGTAAGGGCAGGGAAAACACCATATATTTT. Its translation: CASKGRENTIYF.

CDR3 region: CASGLDTANTEAFF. CDR3 sequence (DNA): TGTGCTAGTGGTTTGGATACAGCAAACACTGAAGCTTTCTTT. The chain uses TRBV12-5 and TRBJ1-1; D unresolved. In germline, CDR1 is LGHNT, CDR2 FRNRAP. V shed 1 base and J shed 2 bases, with 8 bases lying between them. The CDR3 consists of 14 residues.

The rearrangement uses TRBV29-1 and TRBJ2-7; TRBD2 aligns across 9 bases. The CDR3 covers 12 residues. Trimming cost V 7 bases and J 1 base; bases outside gene matches: 2. Germline-derived CDR1 and CDR2 are SQVTM and ANQGSEA. The CDR3 is CSATSGSYEQYF. The CDR3 nucleotides read TGCAGCGCGACTAGCGGTTCCTACGAGCAGTACTTC.

The chain is built from TRBV5-1 and TRBJ2-1; the D is unclear. Germline CDR1 and CDR2: SGHRS and YFSETQ. This CDR3 comprises 14 residues. V gave up 0 bases and J gave up 4 bases, with 8 bases separating them. CDR3 sequence reads: CASSLEYFYNEQFF. CDR3 DNA sequence: TGCGCCAGCAGCTTGGAATACTTTTACAATGAGCAGTTCTTC.

The V gene is TRBV6-5, the J gene TRBJ2-7, with D perhaps TRBD1 (6 bases). There are 14 residues in the CDR3. Trimming took 8 bases from V and 2 from J, leaving 16 bases between them. Germline CDR1 and CDR2: MNHEY and SVGAGI. The CDR3 sequence is CASWAGEMAYEQYF. The CDR3 DNA sequence: TGTGCCAGCTGGGCAGGGGAAATGGCCTACGAGCAGTACTTC.

The chain carries TRBV12-3 or TRBV12-4 and TRBJ2-7, with a tentative D call TRBD1 (6 bases). The CDR3 spans 13 residues. V dropped 2 bases and J dropped 1 base, with 6 bases sitting between them. Here the CDR3 DNA reads TGTGCCAGCAGTTTAAGGGGGTCCTACGAGCAGTACTTC. It translates to CASSLRGSYEQYF.

This clone was recorded a few times. The CDR3: CASSYRGHSGYTF. The CDR3 nucleotides are TGTGCCAGCAGCTACAGGGGGCATTCTGGCTACACCTTC. This sequence joins TRBV11-2 and TRBJ1-2; 9 bases align to TRBD1. V shed 4 bases and J 7 bases; nucleotides not matched to a gene: 4. This CDR3 has 13 residues. CDR1 is SGHAT and CDR2 is FQNNGV in the germline V gene. Full variable domain (rest looked up from reference TRBV11-2 and TRBJ1-2): EAGVAQSPRYKIIEKRQSVAFWCNPISGHATLYWYQQILGQGPKLLIQFQNNGVVDDSQLPKDRFSAERLKGVDSTLKIQPAKLEDSAVYLCASSYRGHSGYTFGSGTRLTVV.

This rearrangement joins TRBV7-6 to TRBJ1-6; TRBD1 agrees at 7 bases. The CDR3 loop spans 15 amino acids. Unmatched junction bases numbered 7, after V lost 5 bases and J lost 6 bases. Germline V gene sequence: CDR1 SGHVS, CDR2 FNYEAQ. Here the CDR3 reads CASSLRTGGNSPLHF. The CDR3 DNA follows: TGTGCCAGCAGCCTTAGGACAGGAGGTAATTCACCCCTCCACTTT.

The J gene is TRBJ2-3, the V gene TRBV7-9; D call uncertain. Germline CDR1 is SEHNR and CDR2 is FQNEAQ (reference sequence). This CDR3 has 13 amino acids. V was clipped by 5 bases and J by 2 bases, with 8 bases between them. In DNA form, the CDR3 reads TGTGCCAGCAGCCCCATTGTCACAGATACGCAGTATTTT. Its translation: CASSPIVTDTQYF. The entire variable domain, with the rest obtained from reference TRBV7-9 and TRBJ2-3, is as follows: DTGVSQNPRHKITKRGQNVTFRCDPISEHNRLYWYRQTLGQGPEFLTYFQNEAQLEKSRLLSDRFSAERPKGSFSTLEIQRTEQGDSAMYLCASSPIVTDTQYFGPGTRLTVL.

The chain is built from TRBV3-1 (or the pseudogene TRBV3-2) and TRBJ2-1; TRBD2 aligns across 7 bases. The germline CDR1 and CDR2 sequences are LGHDT and YNNKEL (reference sequence). V lost 0 bases and J lost 3; bases outside the gene matches: 5. The CDR3 loop spans 16 amino acids. This chain's CDR3 is CASSQDLGGGYNEQFF. CDR3 DNA: TGTGCCAGCAGCCAAGATCTGGGGGGGGGCTACAATGAGCAGTTCTTC.

This rearrangement joins TRBV23-1 to TRBJ2-7, with TRBD1 as a possible D gene (6 bases). TRBV23-1 is placed among ORFs of uncertain function. The CDR3 is 13 amino acids. Trimming removed 7 bases at V and 4 bases at J, with 14 bases between. This CDR3 is CASTHIGGYEQYF. CDR3 nucleotide sequence: TGCGCCAGCACCCACATAGGGGGATACGAGCAGTACTTC.

V usage is TRBV6-6 and J usage is TRBJ1-1; D gene unclear. Germline lookup yields CDR1 MNHNY and CDR2 SVGAGI (reference sequence). This CDR3 contains 12 residues. With 9 bases removed from V and 1 base from J, the gap between germline ends came to 9 bases. The CDR3 DNA reads as TGTGCCAGTCGCAGACAGAACACTGAAGCTTTCTTT. This gives the protein CASRRQNTEAFF.